This T cell receptor (beta chain) emerged from a study of T cells after yellow fever vaccination. Looking at the study overall: It was SMART-Seq v4 Ultra Low Input that prepared the fractions with low cell numbers.

Notes on the study in general: The secondary T-cell response peaked on day 5, not day 15, but was weaker. Subsequent to the booster, the majority of primary-vaccination clones reappeared (96% CD4, 88% CD8).

Template switching with 5'RACE generated the TCR cDNA and added a universal primer site and UMIs. In TCRdb, the 5' RACE reads were re-called with MiXCR into one record per CDR3 protein. This table has 200,000 to 250,000 distinct CDR3 sequences, 2.5% to 3.5% appearing once. The CDR3 consists of 18 residues. Between the trimmed V and J ends, which lost 0 bases and 3 bases, there was a span of 19 bases. Germline CDR1 SGHTS, CDR2 YDEGEE. In its sample, this clonotype was seen a few times. Its target is not known. The genes are TRBV5-8 and TRBJ1-5; D perhaps matches TRBD1 (5 bases). The sequence was obtained from a man aged 18 to 29 who received the YFV17D yellow fever vaccine. This specimen consisted of CD4+ T cells sorted from PBMCs, obtained 10 days after the yellow fever booster vaccination. In nucleotides, the CDR3 is TGTGCCAGCAGCTTGGGGGCAGGGTATAATACTTTCAATCAGCCCCAGCATTTT. The encoded protein is CASSLGAGYNTFNQPQHF.